The 21 T cell receptor beta chains below were found in one sample sequenced in a study of T cells in Graves' hyperthyroidism and ophthalmopathy (dated by TCRdb to 2018 to 2020). Receptor libraries were prepared by multiplex PCR. TCRdb lists the instrument as Illumina HiSeq 2000. The TCR beta CDR3 regions were amplified from RNA transcripts. A first-round RT-PCR of the TCR CDR3 used the HTBI primer set with the Qiagen OneStep RT-PCR kit. TCRdb itself trimmed the public reads at Q25 with fastp, ran MiXCR and retained productive beta chains. Each CDR3 protein appears once, grouped with its most common genes and DNA. This sample comprises hundreds of thousands of distinct CDR3 sequences, around 13% of them detected only once. The ten largest clones represent about 9.4% of the sample. Material for sequencing was blood. Receptor source: a woman younger than 35 with Graves' hyperthyroidism.

The J gene is TRBJ2-7, the V gene TRBV29-1; D unresolved. This CDR3 comprises 11 residues. Per the germline V gene, CDR1 is SQVTM and CDR2 is ANQGSEA. The V gene lost 7 bases and the J gene lost 0 bases, with 7 bases spanning the gap. In nucleotides, the CDR3 is TGCAGCGCCGTCACCTCCTACGAGCAGTACTTC. Protein product: CSAVTSYEQYF.

This clonotype turned up a few times. The chain recombines TRBV20-1 with TRBJ2-1, with TRBD2 matching over 7 bases. Unmatched junction bases numbered 10, after V lost 0 bases and J lost 2 bases. The CDR3 loop spans 17 amino acids. Germline CDR1 reads DFQATT; CDR2 reads SNEGSKA (reference sequence). In nucleotides, the CDR3 is TGCAGTGCTAGAGATCTGGTGGGACTACCGACCTACAATGAGCAGTTCTTC. Its protein product is CSARDLVGLPTYNEQFF.

This clonotype showed up just a few times. A single base separates this from a much larger clone, so it may be a read error. The rearrangement uses TRBV18 and TRBJ2-5; D not certain. This CDR3 region has 13 residues. With 3 bases removed from V and 9 bases from J, the gap between germline ends came to 14 bases. Germline CDR1 is KGHSH and CDR2 is LQKENI. The CDR3 sequence: CASSPYAGEAQYF. The CDR3 coding sequence is TGTGCCAGCTCACCCTACGCAGGCGAGGCCCAGTACTTC.

In this sample, this clonotype turned up many times. V is TRBV2 and J is TRBJ1-5; TRBD1 might be the D (6 bases). The germline gives CDR1 SNHLY, CDR2 FYNNEI. The V and J ends lost 7 bases and 2 bases respectively, with 12 bases between them. This CDR3 has 14 residues. The CDR3 nucleotides read TGTGCCAGCAACCAGGGGATTGGCAATCAGCCCCAGCATTTT. Translating gives CASNQGIGNQPQHF.

There are a few counts of this clonotype. This chain uses TRBV9 with TRBJ2-5, with D uncertain. V was shortened by 0 bases and J by 5 bases, with 8 bases between the two germline ends. The germline CDR1 and CDR2 sequences are SGDLS and YYNGEE. This CDR3 spans 13 amino acids. The CDR3 loop reads CASSVDDLETQYF. The CDR3 DNA sequence: TGTGCCAGCAGCGTAGACGACCTCGAGACCCAGTACTTC.

This clonotype was counted many times. This chain connects TRBV7-9 to TRBJ2-1; D might be TRBD1 or TRBD2, each matching 5 bases. The CDR3 has 12 residues. Germline CDR1 SEHNR, CDR2 FQNEAQ (reference sequence). With 4 bases removed from V and 10 bases from J, the gap between germline ends came to 11 bases. CDR3 bases: TGTGCCAGCAGCTCGGGACCGGGCGAGCAGTTCTTC. Its protein product is CASSSGPGEQFF.

This chain connects TRBV24-1 to TRBJ2-2, with 8 bases matching TRBD1. The CDR3 runs to 16 residues. Germline loops: CDR1 KGHDR, CDR2 SFDVKD. The trim removed 2 bases at V and 6 bases at J, leaving 7 bases unmatched. The CDR3 protein is CATSDYRTGNAGELFF. The CDR3 DNA is TGTGCCACCAGTGATTACCGGACAGGGAATGCCGGGGAGCTGTTTTTT.

The table lists this clonotype with a few counts. The rearrangement links TRBV20-1 to TRBJ2-5; the match to TRBD2 covers 10 bases. Unmatched junction bases numbered 7, after V lost 0 bases and J lost 6 bases. This CDR3 contains 15 residues. Germline V CDR1 and CDR2: DFQATT, SNEGSKA (reference sequence). The CDR3 protein is CSARDPPAGGQTQYF. Written as DNA, the CDR3 is TGCAGTGCTAGAGATCCCCCAGCGGGAGGGCAGACCCAGTACTTC.

This clonotype was observed many times. V usage is TRBV7-9 and J usage is TRBJ1-5; possibly TRBD1 for D (6 bases). This CDR3 region has 13 residues. V dropped 6 bases and J dropped 7 bases, with 13 bases sitting between them. The germline V gene encodes CDR1 SEHNR and CDR2 FQNEAQ (reference sequence). The CDR3 here is CASSSQGGQPQHF. DNA of the CDR3: TGTGCCAGCAGTTCACAGGGAGGGCAGCCCCAGCATTTT.

This clonotype was seen at least ten times. The chain uses TRBV29-1 and TRBJ2-1; D perhaps matches TRBD1 (5 bases). In germline, CDR1 is SQVTM, CDR2 ANQGSEA. Trimming took off 4 bases at V and 8 bases at J, with 12 bases between the two ends. The CDR3 is 12 residues long. As DNA, the CDR3 is TGCAGCGTTGCGGTTACAGGTTATGAGCAGTTCTTC. It yields the protein CSVAVTGYEQFF.

This clonotype was detected ten times or more. V and J are TRBV3-1 and TRBJ1-1, with 11 bases aligning to TRBD1. Trimming took 6 bases from V and 5 from J; bases not matched to a gene: 14. The CDR3 runs 17 residues. Germline CDR1 is LGHDT and CDR2 is YNNKEL (reference sequence). CDR3 in DNA: TGTGCCAGCAGTTCATTCCGGGACAGGGGGGGAGGGACTGAAGCTTTCTTT. Residues: CASSSFRDRGGGTEAFF.

This clonotype was observed a few times. The rearrangement links TRBV4-3 to TRBJ2-2, with 8 bases aligning to TRBD1. Germline CDR1 is LGHNA and CDR2 is YSLEER. The CDR3 loop spans 17 amino acids. J gave up 4 bases and V 0 bases, and 7 bases lay outside the gene matches. CDR3 amino acids: CASSQDYGTGLTGELFF. The CDR3, as DNA: TGCGCCAGCAGCCAAGATTATGGGACAGGCCTCACCGGGGAGCTGTTTTTT.

This clonotype was recorded many times. This rearrangement joins TRBV15 to TRBJ2-1, with TRBD2 identical over 9 bases. Unmatched junction bases numbered 7, after V lost 0 bases and J lost 4 bases. Germline V gene data show CDR1 as LNHNV and CDR2 as YYDKDF (reference sequence). CDR3 length: 17 residues. CDR3 DNA: TGTGCCACCAGCAGAGAAGGTGCGCTAGCGGGGTACAATGAGCAGTTCTTC. Its translation: CATSREGALAGYNEQFF. Full variable domain (remainder filled in from reference TRBV15 and TRBJ2-1): DAMVIQNPRYQVTQFGKPVTLSCSQTLNHNVMYWYQQKSSQAPKLLFHYYDKDFNNEADTPDNFQSRRPNTSFCFLDIRSPGLGDTAMYLCATSREGALAGYNEQFFGPGTRLTVL.

This clonotype has just a few counts. The gene calls are TRBV18 and TRBJ2-5; TRBD2 agrees at 9 bases. J lost 5 bases, V lost 3 bases, and 16 bases had no gene match. The CDR3 totals 18 residues. Per the germline V gene, CDR1 is KGHSH and CDR2 is LQKENI. The CDR3 DNA reads TGTGCCAGCTCACCGCCGCCTAGCGGGACACGACGGGGGGAGACCCAGTACTTC. It translates to CASSPPPSGTRRGETQYF. The full variable domain, its missing parts supplied by reference TRBV18 and TRBJ2-5, is NAGVMQNPRHLVRRRGQEARLRCSPMKGHSHVYWYRQLPEEGLKFMVYLQKENIIDESGMPKERFSAEFPKEGPSILRIQQVVRGDSAAYFCASSPPPSGTRRGETQYFGPGTRLLVL.

This clonotype was observed a few times. This sequence joins TRBV20-1 and TRBJ2-1, with TRBD2 identical over 8 bases. The V segment lost 3 bases and the J segment 14 bases; nucleotides outside the gene matches: 3. This CDR3 comprises 10 residues. The germline gives CDR1 DFQATT, CDR2 SNEGSKA (reference sequence). CDR3 bases: TGCAGTGCTAGGCGGGAGGATGAGTTCTTC. This codes for CSARREDEFF.

This clonotype was recorded many times. The rearrangement joins TRBV29-1 to TRBJ2-1; no clear D gene. This CDR3 is built from 15 residues. The V gene lost 0 bases and the J gene lost 0 bases, with 9 bases spanning the gap. Germline lookup yields CDR1 SQVTM and CDR2 ANQGSEA. CDR3: CSVEDPGNSYNEQFF. CDR3 DNA sequence: TGCAGCGTTGAAGACCCTGGGAACTCCTACAATGAGCAGTTCTTC.

The rearrangement links TRBV20-1 to TRBJ2-7; the D is unclear. The CDR3 is 12 amino acids. V was clipped by 4 bases and J by 0 bases, with 7 bases between them. Germline-derived CDR1 and CDR2 are DFQATT and SNEGSKA (reference sequence). CDR3 amino acids: CSAMSSSYEQYF. In DNA form, the CDR3 reads TGCAGTGCTATGTCCAGCTCCTACGAGCAGTACTTC.

A few counts support this clonotype. The CDR3: CATSREGTSSYEQYF. The CDR3 nucleotides are TGTGCCACCAGCAGAGAGGGCACCAGCTCCTACGAGCAGTACTTC. The V and J genes are TRBV15 and TRBJ2-7; D ambiguous. The CDR3 has 15 residues. Germline V gene sequence: CDR1 LNHNV, CDR2 YYDKDF (reference sequence). V lost 0 bases to trimming and J lost 0 bases, with 9 bases between them.

This clonotype has a count of ten or more. The chain employs TRBV7-6 and TRBJ2-3; 7 nucleotides align to TRBD1. The germline V gene encodes CDR1 SGHVS and CDR2 FNYEAQ. V dropped 2 bases and J dropped 1; count of bases not matched to a gene: 3. CDR3 length: 15 residues. CDR3 sequence: CASSLRTGRTDTQYF. Here the CDR3 DNA reads TGTGCCAGCAGCTTACGGACAGGACGCACAGATACGCAGTATTTT.

This rearrangement joins TRBV6-1 to TRBJ2-4; 16 bases match TRBD2. The CDR3 covers 15 residues. The V segment lost 8 bases and the J segment 6 bases; nucleotides outside the gene matches: 4. CDR1 is MNHNS and CDR2 is SASEGT in the germline V gene. DNA for the CDR3: TGTGCCAGCCGAGGGACTAGCGGGAGGGCAAACATTCAGTACTTC. It is translated as CASRGTSGRANIQYF.

The table lists this clonotype with a few counts. The chain couples TRBV20-1 to TRBJ2-7; D not certain. The CDR3 is 14 residues long. Trimming shortened V by 6 bases and J by 3 bases, and 18 bases separated the two germline ends. CDR1 and CDR2 from the germline V gene are DFQATT and SNEGSKA (reference sequence). The chain's CDR3 is CSALKATRNYEQYF. The CDR3 region has the DNA TGCAGTGCCTTAAAGGCTACCCGAAACTACGAGCAGTACTTC.